A single sample gave rise to the 21 T cell receptor beta chains below, sequenced in a study of T cell responses to AZD1222 COVID-19 vaccine. Data came from immunoSEQ multiplex PCR; TCRdb stores just in-frame clones and leaves some out. Of approximately 140,000 clones listed, about 93% were seen once; the top ten hold about 5%. This material consisted of peripheral blood, taken on day 0 of AZD1222 vaccination. Receptors originate from an adult in good health.

The DNA of the CDR3 is TGTGCCAGCAGACGAAACAGGGCCTACGAGCAGTACTTC. The encoded protein is CASRRNRAYEQYF. The chain is built from TRBV9 and TRBJ2-7; D may be TRBD1 (6 bases). The germline V gene has CDR1 SGDLS and CDR2 YYNGEE. The CDR3 is made up of 13 amino acids. Trimming took 5 bases from V and 2 from J, leaving 11 bases between them. Based on the CDR3 plus reference TRBV9 and TRBJ2-7, the full variable domain is DSGVTQTPKHLITATGQRVTLRCSPRSGDLSVYWYQQSLDQGLQFLIQYYNGEERAKGNILERFSAQQFPDLHSELNLSSLELGDSALYFCASRRNRAYEQYFGPGTRLTVT.

This clone was seen only a few times. This rearrangement joins TRBV30 to TRBJ1-2; 8 bases map to TRBD1. Trimming removed 4 bases from V and 5 bases from J; junction bases left unmatched: 6. CDR3 length: 13 amino acids. Germline-derived CDR1 and CDR2 are GTSNPN and SVGIG (reference sequence). The CDR3: CAWNGQGFYGYTF. CDR3 in DNA: TGTGCCTGGAACGGACAGGGCTTTTATGGCTACACCTTC.

This chain joins TRBV5-3 and TRBJ1-2; TRBD1 is a possible D gene (5 bases). TRBV5-3 is an ORF for which the function is uncertain. CDR3 length: 13 amino acids. V lost 5 bases and J 6 bases, leaving 14 bases between the germline ends. This chain's CDR3 is CARSSGHLNGYTF. The DNA of the CDR3 is TGTGCCAGAAGTTCAGGACATCTGAATGGCTACACCTTC.

The chain carries TRBV7-2 and TRBJ2-7; D not certain. The CDR3 sequence is 16 residues long. V dropped 1 base and J dropped 4 bases, with 17 bases sitting between them. CDR1 is SGHTA, CDR2 FQGNSA, per germline. DNA for the CDR3: TGTGCCAGCAGCTTAGTCTCGGTTCCTGGGCCTTACGAGCAGTACTTC. Encoded protein: CASSLVSVPGPYEQYF.

The CDR3, as DNA: TGTGCCAGCAGTTCCCCGGGACATTCAGTTGATGGCCCCCTCCACTTT. Translated: CASSSPGHSVDGPLHF. The rearrangement uses TRBV27 and TRBJ1-6, with D perhaps matching TRBD1 (6 bases). The V gene lost 4 bases and the J gene lost 13 bases, with 23 bases spanning the gap. CDR3 length: 16 amino acids. Per germline, CDR1 MNHEY and CDR2 SMNVEV (reference sequence).

The chain employs TRBV19 and TRBJ1-2, with D possibly being TRBD1 (6 bases). Germline values: CDR1 LNHDA, CDR2 SQIVND (reference sequence). This CDR3 is 13 amino acids long. Trimming took off 7 bases at V and 5 bases at J, with 14 bases between the two ends. CDR3 amino acids: CASTPDRRYGYTF. CDR3 in DNA: TGTGCCAGTACCCCAGACAGGAGGTATGGCTACACCTTC.

The chain recombines TRBV27 with TRBJ2-1; D gene uncertain. V was cut by 4 bases and J by 0 bases, with 7 bases left in between. This CDR3 has 14 residues. Germline loops: CDR1 MNHEY, CDR2 SMNVEV (reference sequence). Here the CDR3 DNA reads TGTGCCAGCAGTTACCCGGGCTCCTACAATGAGCAGTTCTTC. Translation: CASSYPGSYNEQFF.

The genes are TRBV28 and TRBJ1-5; possible D gene TRBD1, 5 bases. The CDR3 length is 16 residues. CDR1 is MDHEN and CDR2 is SYDVKM in the germline V gene. Trimming left V 5 bases short and J 1 base short, with 15 bases between. The chain's CDR3 is CASSALGGGSNQPQHF. For the CDR3, the DNA is TGTGCCAGCAGTGCCCTTGGGGGGGGAAGCAATCAGCCCCAGCATTTT.

The rearrangement joins TRBV5-1 to TRBJ1-1; D is ambiguous. V lost 4 bases and J lost 1, with 2 bases in between. Germline V gene sequence: CDR1 SGHRS, CDR2 YFSETQ. The CDR3 has 11 residues. Here the CDR3 DNA reads TGCGCCAGCAGCAAGAACACTGAAGCTTTCTTT. Amino acid sequence: CASSKNTEAFF.

This clone was counted a single time. The chain carries TRBV30 and TRBJ1-2; possible D gene TRBD1, 5 bases. Per germline, CDR1 GTSNPN and CDR2 SVGIG (reference sequence). V lost 7 bases, J lost 8 bases, and 17 bases lay in between. The CDR3 runs 12 residues. This CDR3 reads CASRAGQKGYTF. The DNA of the CDR3 is TGTGCCTCCCGTGCAGGGCAAAAGGGCTACACCTTC. Combining the CDR3 with reference TRBV30 and TRBJ1-2 gives the whole variable domain SQTIHQWPATLVQPVGSPLSLECTVEGTSNPNLYWYRQAAGRGLQLLFYSVGIGQISSEVPQNLSASRPQDRQFILSSKKLLLSDSGFYLCASRAGQKGYTFGSGTRLTVV.

This chain uses TRBV6-2 or TRBV6-3 with TRBJ2-1; 9 bases agree with TRBD2. The CDR3 covers 17 residues. Trimming at V came to 5 bases and at J to 5 bases, leaving 13 bases not matched to a gene. Per germline, CDR1 MNHEY and CDR2 SVGEGT. CDR3 in amino acids: CASSENSGRALNNEQFF. In DNA, the CDR3 is TGTGCCAGCAGTGAGAATAGCGGGAGAGCTTTGAACAATGAGCAGTTCTTC.

This clone has more than one count but fewer than ten. The chain combines TRBV28 with TRBJ1-4; D might be TRBD1 (5 bases). The CDR3 has 15 amino acids. V lost 4 bases and J lost 8, with 17 bases in between. CDR1 and CDR2 (germline): MDHEN, SYDVKM. This CDR3 is CASSYTVGGAEKLFF. The CDR3 DNA reads as TGTGCCAGCAGTTATACCGTCGGAGGGGCGGAAAAACTGTTTTTT.

This sequence joins TRBV5-1 and TRBJ2-2; D possibly corresponds to TRBD2 (5 bases). V gave up 6 bases and J gave up 0 bases, with 9 bases separating them. This CDR3 has 14 residues. The germline V gene encodes CDR1 SGHRS and CDR2 YFSETQ. The CDR3 bases are TGCGCCAGCATGAGCGGATCGAACACCGGGGAGCTGTTTTTT. It specifies CASMSGSNTGELFF.

The V and J genes are TRBV30 and TRBJ1-1; D not resolved. Germline V lookup: CDR1 GTSNPN, CDR2 SVGIG (reference sequence). This CDR3 comprises 12 residues. Trimming took off 3 bases at V and 1 base at J, with 6 bases between the two ends. As DNA, the CDR3 is TGTGCCTGGAGATGGACGAACACTGAAGCTTTCTTT. Its translation: CAWRWTNTEAFF.

The chain uses TRBV6-5 and TRBJ1-1; D might be TRBD1 (5 bases). Germline V lookup: CDR1 MNHEY, CDR2 SVGAGI. V shed 7 bases and J shed 5 bases, with 14 bases lying between them. CDR3 length: 13 residues. CDR3 residues: CASKWRDGTEAFF. Here the CDR3 DNA reads TGTGCCAGCAAATGGAGGGACGGTACTGAAGCTTTCTTT.

The CDR3 reads CASSVGSGKTTDTQYF. In nucleotides, the CDR3 is TGTGCCAGCAGCGTAGGTTCAGGGAAAACCACAGATACGCAGTATTTT. The rearrangement joins TRBV9 to TRBJ2-3; D may be TRBD1 (5 bases). Germline V gene lookup returns CDR1 SGDLS and CDR2 YYNGEE. The CDR3 has 16 residues. V lost 0 bases, J lost 2 bases, and 13 bases lay in between.

The chain combines TRBV7-9 with TRBJ1-5, with 9 bases lining up with TRBD1. Germline V gene lookup returns CDR1 SEHNR and CDR2 FQNEAQ (reference sequence). V shed 11 bases, J shed 5 bases, and the junction held 4 bases outside the gene matches. The CDR3 covers 12 residues. The CDR3 DNA follows: TGTGCCGGTCGGACAGGGGATCAGCCCCAGCATTTT. Translating gives CAGRTGDQPQHF.

The J gene is TRBJ2-7, the V gene TRBV7-2; TRBD2 matches 15 bases. Unmatched junction bases numbered 9, after V lost 1 base and J lost 5 bases. The germline CDR1 and CDR2 sequences are SGHTA and FQGNSA. CDR3 length equals 18 residues. The CDR3, as DNA: TGTGCCAGCAGCTTAGTGAGGGGGACTAGCGGGAGGACCGACGAGCAGTACTTC. The encoded protein is CASSLVRGTSGRTDEQYF.

V and J are TRBV7-2 and TRBJ2-1; no clear D gene. From germline, CDR1 is SGHTA and CDR2 FQGNSA. Deletions cut 6 bases from V and 4 bases from J, with 4 bases between. The CDR3 length is 11 residues. CDR3 loop: CASRGYNEQFF. The CDR3 nucleotides read TGTGCCAGCAGGGGGTACAATGAGCAGTTCTTC.

V gene TRBV20-1 combines with J gene TRBJ2-7; 7 nucleotides agree with TRBD2. With V trimmed by 3 bases and J by 1 base, 3 bases remained unmatched. Germline V gene lookup returns CDR1 DFQATT and CDR2 SNEGSKA (reference sequence). The CDR3 is 13 residues long. This chain's CDR3 is CSASGDYSYEQYF. CDR3 bases: TGCAGTGCTAGTGGGGACTATTCCTACGAGCAGTACTTC.

CDR3: CASSQGLYGQTEAFF. The CDR3 DNA follows: TGCGCCAGCAGCCAAGGGCTTTACGGGCAGACAGAAGCTTTCTTT. J is TRBJ1-1 and V is TRBV4-3; no clear D gene. V was clipped by 1 base and J by 8 bases, with 17 bases between them. Germline CDR1 LGHNA, CDR2 YSLEER. The CDR3 totals 15 residues.